A selection of T cell receptor beta chains follows, all from one sample in a study of naive and memory T cell subsets. Via MiXCR, TCRdb re-called the UMI-ligation and nested PCR reads, giving one row per CDR3 protein. There are roughly 99,000 distinct CDR3 sequences in the sample; around 10% occur only once, and just over 0.13% lies in the top ten. Sample: naive CD4+ T cells from blood. The receptors stem from a human donor in good health. The CDR3 runs from the conserved cysteine through the conserved F or W. Each record gives: V gene, D gene, clone size, J gene, CDR3 protein, CDR3 DNA. D genes are given only for firm matches. Expanded clones get a size class; other rows say once, few or many, or leave the size out.

v_gene: TRBV3-1; d_gene: -; abundance: few; j_gene: TRBJ1-4; CDR3aa: CASSQVDKGGLFF; CDR3nt: TGTGCCAGCAGCCAAGTGGACAAGGGTGGACTGTTTTTT
v_gene: TRBV6-6; d_gene: TRBD1; abundance: few; j_gene: TRBJ2-6; CDR3aa: CASSYSPWGGQGRANVLTF; CDR3nt: TGTGCCAGCAGTTACTCCCCGTGGGGTGGACAGGGAAGGGCCAACGTCCTGACTTTC
v_gene: TRBV2; d_gene: -; abundance: many; j_gene: TRBJ1-4; CDR3aa: CASRTATNEKLFF; CDR3nt: TGTGCCAGCCGGACAGCAACTAATGAAAAACTGTTTTTT
v_gene: TRBV6-2/TRBV6-3; d_gene: -; abundance: many; j_gene: TRBJ2-5; CDR3aa: CASSGVATWETQYF; CDR3nt: TGTGCCAGCAGTGGGGTGGCAACTTGGGAGACCCAGTACTTC
v_gene: TRBV7-9; d_gene: -; abundance: many; j_gene: TRBJ1-1; CDR3aa: CASSLVEHPNTEAFF; CDR3nt: TGTGCCAGCAGCTTAGTTGAGCACCCGAACACTGAAGCTTTCTTT
v_gene: TRBV28; d_gene: -; abundance: -; j_gene: TRBJ2-2; CDR3aa: CASRGQLISTGELFF; CDR3nt: TGTGCCAGCAGGGGCCAGTTGATTTCCACCGGGGAGCTGTTTTTT
v_gene: TRBV20-1; d_gene: TRBD2; abundance: many; j_gene: TRBJ2-7; CDR3aa: CSAIRTSGSYEQYF; CDR3nt: TGCAGTGCTATCAGGACTAGCGGGAGCTACGAGCAGTACTTC
v_gene: TRBV7-8; d_gene: TRBD1; abundance: many; j_gene: TRBJ2-7; CDR3aa: CASSHGQVYEQYF; CDR3nt: TGTGCCAGCAGCCACGGACAGGTGTACGAGCAGTACTTC
v_gene: TRBV6-2/TRBV6-3; d_gene: -; abundance: few; j_gene: TRBJ2-3; CDR3aa: CASRTTVGRGADTQYF; CDR3nt: TGTGCCAGCAGAACGACGGTAGGGAGAGGGGCAGATACGCAGTATTTT
v_gene: TRBV28; d_gene: TRBD2; abundance: -; j_gene: TRBJ2-1; CDR3aa: CASSSGGAKDEQFF; CDR3nt: TGTGCCAGCAGTAGCGGGGGGGCCAAGGATGAGCAGTTCTTC
v_gene: TRBV20-1; d_gene: -; abundance: few; j_gene: TRBJ2-3; CDR3aa: CSARSGSTDTQYF; CDR3nt: TGCAGTGCTAGATCGGGGAGCACAGATACGCAGTATTTT
v_gene: TRBV27; d_gene: -; abundance: -; j_gene: TRBJ1-5; CDR3aa: CASSCSNQPQHF; CDR3nt: TGTGCCAGCAGTTGTAGTAATCAGCCCCAGCATTTT
v_gene: TRBV19; d_gene: -; abundance: many; j_gene: TRBJ2-3; CDR3aa: CASSTQTVGTDTQYF; CDR3nt: TGTGCCAGTAGTACCCAAACCGTGGGCACAGATACGCAGTATTTT
v_gene: TRBV6-5; d_gene: TRBD2; abundance: many; j_gene: TRBJ2-2; CDR3aa: CASSYSGWAGELFF; CDR3nt: TGTGCCAGCAGTTATAGCGGGTGGGCCGGGGAGCTGTTTTTT
v_gene: TRBV7-2; d_gene: TRBD2; abundance: -; j_gene: TRBJ2-7; CDR3aa: CASSLEAGGPREQYF; CDR3nt: TGTGCCAGCAGCTTAGAGGCGGGAGGGCCGCGGGAGCAGTACTTC
v_gene: TRBV14; d_gene: -; abundance: -; j_gene: TRBJ1-2; CDR3aa: CASSQEPGPYGYTF; CDR3nt: TGTGCCAGCAGCCAAGAACCGGGTCCCTATGGCTACACCTTC
v_gene: TRBV6-2/TRBV6-3; d_gene: -; abundance: few; j_gene: TRBJ1-6; CDR3aa: CASSPRDTDNSPLHF; CDR3nt: TGTGCCAGCAGTCCCCGCGACACGGATAATTCACCCCTCCACTTT
v_gene: TRBV10-3; d_gene: -; abundance: few; j_gene: TRBJ1-2; CDR3aa: CAISDVSGLNYGYTF; CDR3nt: TGTGCCATCAGTGACGTTTCAGGGCTAAACTATGGCTACACCTTC
v_gene: TRBV5-1; d_gene: -; abundance: many; j_gene: TRBJ2-1; CDR3aa: CASSLGGYNEQFF; CDR3nt: TGCGCCAGCAGCTTGGGTGGCTACAATGAGCAGTTCTTC
v_gene: TRBV25-1; d_gene: -; abundance: -; j_gene: TRBJ1-1; CDR3aa: CASSNQGNEAFF; CDR3nt: TGTGCCAGCAGTAATCAGGGGAACGAAGCTTTCTTT
v_gene: TRBV7-6; d_gene: TRBD1; abundance: -; j_gene: TRBJ1-5; CDR3aa: CASSLGTGPNQPQHF; CDR3nt: TGTGCCAGCAGCTTAGGGACAGGGCCCAATCAGCCCCAGCATTTT
v_gene: TRBV7-9; d_gene: -; abundance: many; j_gene: TRBJ2-3; CDR3aa: CASSLATTDTQYF; CDR3nt: TGTGCCAGCAGCTTAGCGACCACAGATACGCAGTATTTT
v_gene: TRBV7-6; d_gene: -; abundance: -; j_gene: TRBJ1-5; CDR3aa: CASSLVGQPQHF; CDR3nt: TGTGCCAGCAGCTTAGTGGGGCAGCCCCAGCATTTT
v_gene: TRBV4-1; d_gene: -; abundance: few; j_gene: TRBJ2-7; CDR3aa: CASSQDRGPAQYEQYF; CDR3nt: TGCGCCAGCAGCCAAGATCGTGGTCCGGCACAATACGAGCAGTACTTC
v_gene: TRBV12-3/TRBV12-4; d_gene: -; abundance: once; j_gene: TRBJ1-1; CDR3aa: CASSLEGGRNTEAFF; CDR3nt: TGTGCCAGCAGTTTAGAGGGGGGCAGGAACACTGAAGCTTTCTTT
v_gene: TRBV24-1; d_gene: -; abundance: -; j_gene: TRBJ2-5; CDR3aa: CATSTGQLQETQYF; CDR3nt: TGTGCCACCAGCACTGGTCAGCTTCAAGAGACCCAGTACTTC
v_gene: TRBV6-2/TRBV6-3; d_gene: TRBD2; abundance: few; j_gene: TRBJ2-1; CDR3aa: CASSWGGSYNEQFF; CDR3nt: TGTGCCAGCAGTTGGGGCGGGAGCTACAATGAGCAGTTCTTC
v_gene: TRBV5-1; d_gene: -; abundance: -; j_gene: TRBJ2-3; CDR3aa: CASSLLGPIRDTQYF; CDR3nt: TGCGCCAGCAGCTTGTTAGGGCCCATCAGAGATACGCAGTATTTT
v_gene: TRBV6-7; d_gene: TRBD1; abundance: few; j_gene: TRBJ1-5; CDR3aa: CASSYSTGMQPQHF; CDR3nt: TGTGCCAGCAGTTACTCGACAGGGATGCAGCCCCAGCATTTT
v_gene: TRBV7-2; d_gene: -; abundance: many; j_gene: TRBJ2-3; CDR3aa: CASSEGTDTQYF; CDR3nt: TGTGCCAGCAGCGAAGGCACAGATACGCAGTATTTT
v_gene: TRBV12-3/TRBV12-4; d_gene: -; abundance: many; j_gene: TRBJ2-7; CDR3aa: CASSLAGFEQYF; CDR3nt: TGTGCCAGCAGTTTAGCCGGGTTCGAGCAGTACTTC
v_gene: TRBV3-1; d_gene: -; abundance: -; j_gene: TRBJ1-1; CDR3aa: CASSQAGVEAFF; CDR3nt: TGTGCCAGCAGCCAAGCAGGAGTTGAAGCTTTCTTT
v_gene: TRBV19; d_gene: -; abundance: -; j_gene: TRBJ2-2; CDR3aa: CASSRTKDTGELFF; CDR3nt: TGTGCCAGTAGTAGAACAAAGGACACCGGGGAGCTGTTTTTT
v_gene: TRBV29-1; d_gene: -; abundance: many; j_gene: TRBJ2-3; CDR3aa: CSVPRRSGWGTDTQYF; CDR3nt: TGCAGCGTCCCCAGGCGGAGCGGGTGGGGCACAGATACGCAGTATTTT
v_gene: TRBV25-1; d_gene: TRBD1; abundance: -; j_gene: TRBJ2-7; CDR3aa: CASSVGQGPYEQYF; CDR3nt: TGTGCCAGCAGTGTTGGACAGGGCCCCTACGAGCAGTACTTC
v_gene: TRBV12-3/TRBV12-4; d_gene: -; abundance: many; j_gene: TRBJ2-3; CDR3aa: CASTIEEGGAKFTDTQYF; CDR3nt: TGTGCCAGCACCATCGAAGAGGGCGGCGCAAAGTTCACAGATACGCAGTATTTT
v_gene: TRBV7-8; d_gene: TRBD1; abundance: -; j_gene: TRBJ1-2; CDR3aa: CASSLEDRGRLSGYTF; CDR3nt: TGTGCCAGCAGCTTAGAAGACAGGGGGCGCTTAAGTGGCTACACCTTC
v_gene: TRBV7-3; d_gene: -; abundance: few; j_gene: TRBJ2-6; CDR3aa: CASSLKGGTGANVLTF; CDR3nt: TGTGCCAGCAGCTTAAAAGGAGGGACTGGGGCCAACGTCCTGACTTTC
v_gene: TRBV28; d_gene: TRBD1; abundance: -; j_gene: TRBJ2-4; CDR3aa: CANGLGTGRSNIQYF; CDR3nt: TGTGCCAACGGTTTGGGGACAGGACGTTCAAACATTCAGTACTTC
v_gene: TRBV5-1; d_gene: TRBD2; abundance: many; j_gene: TRBJ2-1; CDR3aa: CASRRTSGSSYNEQFF; CDR3nt: TGCGCCAGCAGACGAACTAGCGGGAGCTCCTACAATGAGCAGTTCTTC
v_gene: TRBV7-9; d_gene: TRBD2; abundance: many; j_gene: TRBJ2-1; CDR3aa: CASSSLAGEYNEQFF; CDR3nt: TGTGCCAGCAGCTCTCTAGCGGGCGAGTACAATGAGCAGTTCTTC
v_gene: TRBV11-2; d_gene: -; abundance: many; j_gene: TRBJ2-3; CDR3aa: CASSLAWRTDTQYF; CDR3nt: TGTGCCAGCAGCTTAGCGTGGCGCACAGATACGCAGTATTTT
v_gene: TRBV19; d_gene: TRBD1; abundance: -; j_gene: TRBJ2-7; CDR3aa: CASRPGTGIEQYF; CDR3nt: TGTGCCAGCCGTCCCGGGACAGGGATCGAGCAGTACTTC
v_gene: TRBV6-2/TRBV6-3; d_gene: TRBD2; abundance: -; j_gene: TRBJ2-1; CDR3aa: CASSYTKLAGGLNEQFF; CDR3nt: TGTGCCAGCAGTTACACCAAACTAGCGGGAGGGTTGAATGAGCAGTTCTTC
v_gene: TRBV4-3; d_gene: -; abundance: many; j_gene: TRBJ2-2; CDR3aa: CASSQVITGELFF; CDR3nt: TGCGCCAGCAGCCAAGTAATCACCGGGGAGCTGTTTTTT
v_gene: TRBV6-2/TRBV6-3; d_gene: -; abundance: few; j_gene: TRBJ1-1; CDR3aa: CASAGDGYTEAFF; CDR3nt: TGTGCCAGCGCAGGTGACGGCTACACTGAAGCTTTCTTT
v_gene: TRBV2; d_gene: -; abundance: -; j_gene: TRBJ2-1; CDR3aa: CASSDPQGRYNEQFF; CDR3nt: TGTGCCAGCAGTGACCCCCAGGGCAGGTACAATGAGCAGTTCTTC
v_gene: TRBV4-3; d_gene: -; abundance: many; j_gene: TRBJ1-4; CDR3aa: CASSQDRLRRLFF; CDR3nt: TGCGCCAGCAGCCAAGATCGGCTCCGGAGACTGTTTTTT
v_gene: TRBV2; d_gene: -; abundance: -; j_gene: TRBJ1-2; CDR3aa: CASSDGYYGYTF; CDR3nt: TGTGCCAGCAGTGACGGTTACTATGGCTACACCTTC
v_gene: TRBV28; d_gene: -; abundance: -; j_gene: TRBJ2-7; CDR3aa: CASSPGQEGRNEQYF; CDR3nt: TGTGCCAGCAGCCCTGGTCAGGAGGGGAGGAACGAGCAGTACTTC
v_gene: TRBV5-1; d_gene: TRBD2; abundance: few; j_gene: TRBJ2-3; CDR3aa: CASSAGLAGGSGGTDTQYF; CDR3nt: TGCGCCAGCAGCGCCGGACTAGCGGGGGGGTCCGGGGGCACAGATACGCAGTATTTT
v_gene: TRBV6-6; d_gene: -; abundance: few; j_gene: TRBJ1-1; CDR3aa: CASSPDSPPYKAFF; CDR3nt: TGTGCCAGCAGTCCGGACAGTCCTCCGTACAAAGCTTTCTTT
v_gene: TRBV3-1; d_gene: TRBD2; abundance: few; j_gene: TRBJ2-1; CDR3aa: CASSQDGRGAYNEQFF; CDR3nt: TGTGCCAGCAGCCAAGATGGGCGGGGGGCCTACAATGAGCAGTTCTTC
v_gene: TRBV12-3/TRBV12-4; d_gene: -; abundance: many; j_gene: TRBJ2-1; CDR3aa: CASSLLAAYEQFF; CDR3nt: TGTGCCAGCAGTTTATTGGCGGCATACGAGCAGTTCTTC
v_gene: TRBV18; d_gene: TRBD1; abundance: few; j_gene: TRBJ1-4; CDR3aa: CASSPRSDREKLFF; CDR3nt: TGTGCCAGCTCACCACGTTCGGACAGGGAAAAACTGTTTTTT
v_gene: TRBV12-3/TRBV12-4; d_gene: -; abundance: many; j_gene: TRBJ1-2; CDR3aa: CASSGSVYGYTF; CDR3nt: TGTGCCAGCAGTGGCAGCGTCTATGGCTACACCTTC
v_gene: TRBV2; d_gene: -; abundance: -; j_gene: TRBJ1-2; CDR3aa: CASTVDINYGYTF; CDR3nt: TGTGCCAGCACCGTGGACATAAACTATGGCTACACCTTC
v_gene: TRBV18; d_gene: -; abundance: few; j_gene: TRBJ2-7; CDR3aa: CASSPSRSTYEQYF; CDR3nt: TGTGCCAGCTCACCATCTAGGAGCACCTACGAGCAGTACTTC
v_gene: TRBV29-1; d_gene: TRBD1; abundance: -; j_gene: TRBJ1-1; CDR3aa: CSAEQGPTAEAFF; CDR3nt: TGCAGCGCGGAACAGGGGCCCACGGCTGAAGCTTTCTTT